These 21 T cell receptor beta chains were all obtained from the same sample, sequenced in a study of blood T cells in healthy people across ages. Primed by a sample-barcoded 5' primer and a J-beta primer mix, a second PCR proceeded for 7 to 11 cycles. A single record per CDR3 protein comes from TCRdb applying MiXCR to the 5' RACE reads. The sample consists of some 1,800,000 distinct CDR3 sequences, 35% to 50% of them appearing once. The sample consisted of blood. All receptors derive from a human donor in good health.

The CDR3 region has the DNA TGTGCCAGCAGCTTACCTAGCGTAGTTGAGCAGTTCTTC. This gives the protein CASSLPSVVEQFF. The rearrangement joins TRBV7-2 to TRBJ2-1; a weak D match, TRBD2 (6 bases). Trimming pared 2 bases from V and 9 bases from J, leaving 11 bases between. Germline CDR1 is SGHTA and CDR2 is FQGNSA. This CDR3 is 13 amino acids long.

The CDR3 here is CASPRHREGSNQPQHF. The CDR3 DNA follows: TGTGCCAGTCCGAGACACAGGGAGGGGAGCAATCAGCCCCAGCATTTT. The V and J genes are TRBV6-2 or TRBV6-3 and TRBJ1-5, with D perhaps TRBD1 (6 bases). In germline, CDR1 is MNHEY, CDR2 SVGEGT. The CDR3 consists of 16 residues. Trimming removed 9 bases from V and 1 base from J, with 19 bases in between.

This chain links TRBV4-3 with TRBJ1-2; possibly TRBD1 for D (6 bases). Germline V gene sequence: CDR1 LGHNA, CDR2 YSLEER. V lost 0 bases to trimming and J lost 4 bases, with 9 bases between them. The CDR3 is 14 residues long. DNA of the CDR3: TGCGCCAGCAGCCAAGATACGGACAGCTATGGCTACACCTTC. Encoded protein: CASSQDTDSYGYTF.

This clonotype was detected only a few times. The rearrangement joins TRBV7-3 to TRBJ2-2; 13 bases map to TRBD2. The CDR3 is made up of 16 amino acids. Germline values: CDR1 SGHTA, CDR2 FQGTGA. The ends lost 5 bases at V and 5 bases at J; junction bases unmatched: 5. The CDR3 sequence is CASSPRLAGGTGELFF. The CDR3 coding sequence is TGTGCCAGCAGCCCCCGACTAGCGGGGGGAACCGGGGAGCTGTTTTTT.

This clonotype was recorded only once. The V call is TRBV6-1, the J call TRBJ1-1; D is perhaps TRBD1 (6 bases). CDR3 length: 13 residues. CDR1 and CDR2 from the germline V gene are MNHNS and SASEGT. V was cut by 7 bases and J by 5 bases, with 14 bases left in between. CDR3: CASTQGRGTEAFF. CDR3 nucleotides: TGTGCCAGCACTCAGGGAAGGGGGACTGAAGCTTTCTTT.

In DNA, the CDR3 is TGTGCCAGCAGTGAATGGGGGACAGGAGGGTCTGGCTACACCTTC. Its translation is CASSEWGTGGSGYTF. J is TRBJ1-2 and V is TRBV25-1, with TRBD1 matching 8 bases. CDR1 and CDR2 from the germline V gene are MGHDK and SYGVNS. J lost 7 bases, V lost 1 base, and 8 bases had no gene match. The CDR3 extends over 15 amino acids.

The rearrangement uses TRBV2 and TRBJ2-3; TRBD1 might be the D (5 bases). Trimming left V 5 bases short and J 0 bases short, with 12 bases between. Germline V lookup: CDR1 SNHLY, CDR2 FYNNEI. CDR3 length: 15 amino acids. The CDR3, as DNA: TGTGCCAGCAGTCGTACAGGCTCTAGCACAGATACGCAGTATTTT. The encoded protein is CASSRTGSSTDTQYF.

This chain connects TRBV21-1 to TRBJ1-2; TRBD1 was called by the table and not checked on the DNA. TRBV21-1 is a listed pseudogene. This CDR3 has 14 residues. The CDR3 sequence is CASSKGRGGGGYTF. CDR3 DNA sequence: TGTGCCAGCAGCAAAGGTCGGGGAGGGGGCGGCTACACCTTC.

The chain joins TRBV7-9 to TRBJ2-3, with D uncertain. The CDR3 has 15 amino acids. With 0 bases removed from V and 5 bases from J, the gap between germline ends came to 12 bases. CDR1 is SEHNR and CDR2 is FQNEAQ in the germline V gene (reference sequence). The chain's CDR3 is CASSLAGLARDTQYF. Here the CDR3 DNA reads TGTGCCAGCAGCTTAGCAGGGTTGGCGAGAGATACGCAGTATTTT.

In regard to this clonotype: This clone may be a read error of a much larger clone one base away. The chain employs TRBV5-6 and TRBJ2-1; D unclear. The J call may be incorrect, as the DNA end agrees better with TRBJ2-7. This CDR3 comprises 13 residues. Germline V lookup: CDR1 SGHDT, CDR2 YYEEEE. CDR3 residues: CASSSWAYNEQYF. In nucleotides, the CDR3 is TGTGCCAGCAGCTCATGGGCTTACAATGAGCAGTACTTC.

The V and J genes are TRBV20-1 and TRBJ2-3, with D possibly matching TRBD1 (6 bases). Trimming left V 2 bases short and J 2 bases short, with 11 bases between. Germline V gene sequence: CDR1 DFQATT, CDR2 SNEGSKA (reference sequence). This CDR3 spans 14 amino acids. CDR3 region: CSARLGTLTDTQYF. CDR3 sequence (DNA): TGCAGTGCTAGATTGGGGACACTCACAGATACGCAGTATTTT.

The chain has TRBV5-6 and TRBJ2-7; TRBD2 agrees at 14 bases. Germline V gene lookup returns CDR1 SGHDT and CDR2 YYEEEE. The CDR3 has 17 residues. Trimming removed 0 bases from V and 2 bases from J; junction bases left unmatched: 4. The CDR3 nucleotides are TGTGCCAGCAGCTTGGGGACTAGCGGGGGGTTTGCCTACGAGCAGTACTTC. Its protein product is CASSLGTSGGFAYEQYF.

The chain uses TRBV29-1 and TRBJ2-5, with 10 bases identical to TRBD2. Germline V lookup: CDR1 SQVTM, CDR2 ANQGSEA. Unmatched junction bases numbered 8, after V lost 5 bases and J lost 2 bases. CDR3 length: 15 residues. The DNA for the CDR3 is TGCAGCGTTTCGAGGACTAGCGGAATACAAGAGACCCAGTACTTC. Translation: CSVSRTSGIQETQYF.

This clonotype has a count of ten or more. The chain has TRBV29-1 and TRBJ2-1; D unclear. V was trimmed by 3 bases and J by 9 bases, leaving 15 bases between them. From germline, CDR1 is SQVTM and CDR2 ANQGSEA. There are 13 residues in the CDR3. CDR3 region: CSVDHGLGFEQFF. CDR3 DNA sequence: TGCAGCGTTGATCATGGGTTGGGCTTTGAGCAGTTCTTC.

The J gene is TRBJ2-3, the V gene TRBV7-3; 7 bases are shared with TRBD2. CDR1 SGHTA and CDR2 FQGTGA come from the germline V gene. CDR3 size: 14 residues. Trimming took 0 bases from V and 6 from J; bases not matched to a gene: 3. CDR3 protein: CASSLTGLVDTQYF. The CDR3 bases are TGTGCCAGCAGCTTAACTGGACTAGTGGATACGCAGTATTTT.

The rearrangement joins TRBV3-1 to TRBJ1-5; D is unclear. Germline assignment: CDR1 LGHDT and CDR2 YNNKEL (reference sequence). The CDR3 totals 16 residues. V lost 4 bases, J lost 2 bases, and 15 bases lay in between. In DNA form, the CDR3 reads TGTGCCAGCAGCCCATCTACGGGAGGCGGCAATCAGCCCCAGCATTTT. Translated: CASSPSTGGGNQPQHF.

The chain couples TRBV7-2 to TRBJ1-4; 10 bases agree with TRBD1. Germline V gene lookup returns CDR1 SGHTA and CDR2 FQGNSA. V was pared by 5 bases and J by 7 bases, with 16 bases of the junction left unmatched. This CDR3 comprises 18 residues. In DNA form, the CDR3 reads TGTGCCAGCAGCCCGGGACAGGGGATTACCCATGACGGTGAAAAACTGTTTTTT. This codes for CASSPGQGITHDGEKLFF.

The chain carries TRBV4-1 and TRBJ2-7; D tentatively fits TRBD1 or TRBD2 (5 bases each). CDR1 MGHRA and CDR2 YSYEKL come from the germline V gene. The CDR3 spans 15 residues. Trimming took 1 base from V and 6 from J, leaving 16 bases between them. The CDR3 is CASSQVGVRAGEQYF. CDR3 DNA sequence: TGCGCCAGCAGCCAAGTAGGGGTGAGGGCGGGCGAGCAGTACTTC.

The chain combines TRBV6-2 or TRBV6-3 with TRBJ2-1; 9 bases align to TRBD1. The V gene end was trimmed by 3 bases and the J gene end by 8 bases; junction bases not matched to a gene: 11. Germline CDR1 reads MNHEY; CDR2 reads SVGEGT. CDR3 length equals 16 residues. CDR3 amino acids: CASSYPGTGTKDEQFF. Here the CDR3 DNA reads TGTGCCAGCAGTTATCCCGGGACAGGGACGAAGGATGAGCAGTTCTTC.

Only a few counts were recorded for this clonotype. The V gene is TRBV12-3 or TRBV12-4, the J gene TRBJ1-1; no definite D call. The CDR3 spans 14 residues. Trimming cost V 5 bases and J 0 bases, with 10 bases left between them. The CDR3 coding sequence is TGTGCCAGCAGTCGTGTTAGCCTGAACACTGAAGCTTTCTTT. Residues: CASSRVSLNTEAFF.

This clonotype has just a few counts. The rearrangement joins TRBV3-1 to TRBJ1-2, with D tentatively TRBD1 (5 bases). Trimming stripped 5 bases from V and 6 bases from J, with 13 bases between. The CDR3 extends over 13 amino acids. Per the germline V gene, CDR1 is LGHDT and CDR2 is YNNKEL (reference sequence). In DNA form, the CDR3 reads TGTGCCAGCAGCTTCGGAGGGGATAATGGCTACACCTTC. Protein product: CASSFGGDNGYTF.